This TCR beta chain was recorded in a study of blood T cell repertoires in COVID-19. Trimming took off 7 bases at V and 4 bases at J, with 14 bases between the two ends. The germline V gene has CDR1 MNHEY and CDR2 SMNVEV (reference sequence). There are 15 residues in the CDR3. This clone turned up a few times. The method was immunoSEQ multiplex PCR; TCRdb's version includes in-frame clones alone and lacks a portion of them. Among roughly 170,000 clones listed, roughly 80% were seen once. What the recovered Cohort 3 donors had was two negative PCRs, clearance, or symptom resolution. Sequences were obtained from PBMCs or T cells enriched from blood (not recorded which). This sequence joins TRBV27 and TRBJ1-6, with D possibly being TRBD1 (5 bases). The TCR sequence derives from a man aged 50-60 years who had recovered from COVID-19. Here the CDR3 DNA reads TGTGCCAGCATGGGGAAGGACAAATATAATTCACCCCTCCACTTT. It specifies CASMGKDKYNSPLHF.